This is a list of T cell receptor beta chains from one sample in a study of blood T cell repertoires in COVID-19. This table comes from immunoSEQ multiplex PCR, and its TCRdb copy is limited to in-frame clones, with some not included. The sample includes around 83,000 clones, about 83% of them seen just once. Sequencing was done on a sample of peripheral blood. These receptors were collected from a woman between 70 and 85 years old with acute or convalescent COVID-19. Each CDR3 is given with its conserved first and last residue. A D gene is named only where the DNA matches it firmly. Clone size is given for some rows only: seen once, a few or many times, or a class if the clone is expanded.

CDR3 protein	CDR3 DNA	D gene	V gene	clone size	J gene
CASSRTSGSTDTQYF	TGTGCCAGCAGCCGAACTAGCGGTAGCACAGATACGCAGTATTTT	TRBD2	TRBV7-9	once	TRBJ2-3
CASNQEGRHTDTQYF	TGTGCCAGTAATCAAGAGGGTAGACACACAGATACGCAGTATTTT	-	TRBV19	-	TRBJ2-3
CASSKSPLWYF	TGTGCCAGCAGCAAATCCCCCTTGTGGTACTTC	-	TRBV7-6	-	TRBJ2-5
CASSFFGSRLYNSPLHF	TGTGCCAGCAGTTTCTTCGGCAGCAGGCTTTATAATTCACCCCTCCACTTT	-	TRBV2	-	TRBJ1-6
CASSLDGRGSYNSPLHF	TGTGCCAGCAGCTTAGATGGCCGCGGCTCCTATAATTCACCCCTCCACTTT	-	TRBV11-2	-	TRBJ1-6
CASTRDRSPEKLFF	TGTGCCAGCACCCGGGACAGGAGTCCGGAAAAACTGTTTTTT	TRBD1	TRBV6-6	-	TRBJ1-4
CASSDRGGTEAFF	TGCGCCAGCAGCGACAGGGGCGGCACTGAAGCTTTCTTT	TRBD1	TRBV10-2	-	TRBJ1-1
CASRPPSGIRETQYF	TGTGCCAGCAGGCCTCCTAGCGGGATACGAGAGACCCAGTACTTC	TRBD2	TRBV11-2	-	TRBJ2-5
CATSTGYNEQFF	TGTGCCACCTCGACAGGCTACAATGAGCAGTTCTTC	-	TRBV24-1	-	TRBJ2-1
CASSQPTGTTSAEAFF	TGTGCCAGCAGCCAGCCCACAGGGACCACCAGCGCTGAAGCTTTCTTT	-	TRBV3-1/TRBV3-2	once	TRBJ1-1
CASSALAGGLREQFF	TGTGCCAGTAGCGCTCTAGCGGGAGGCCTTCGTGAGCAGTTCTTC	TRBD2	TRBV19	once	TRBJ2-1
CAINRDRQETQYF	TGTGCCATCAACCGGGACAGACAAGAGACCCAGTACTTC	TRBD1	TRBV10-3	few	TRBJ2-5